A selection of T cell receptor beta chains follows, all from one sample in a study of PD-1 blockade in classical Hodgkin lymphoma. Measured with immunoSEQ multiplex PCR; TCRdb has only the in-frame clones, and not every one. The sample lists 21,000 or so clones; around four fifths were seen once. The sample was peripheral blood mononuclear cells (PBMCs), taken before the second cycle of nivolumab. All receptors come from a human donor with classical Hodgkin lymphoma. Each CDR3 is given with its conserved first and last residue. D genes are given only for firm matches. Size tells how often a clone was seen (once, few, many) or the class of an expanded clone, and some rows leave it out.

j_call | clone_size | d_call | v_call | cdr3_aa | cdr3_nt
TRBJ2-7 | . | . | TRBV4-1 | CASSQDVTSPIEQYF | TGCGCCAGCAGCCAAGACGTCACTAGCCCTATCGAGCAGTACTTC
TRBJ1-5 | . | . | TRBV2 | CASSEGTGGNFVDQPQHF | TGTGCCAGCAGTGAAGGAACAGGTGGCAATTTCGTCGATCAGCCCCAGCATTTT
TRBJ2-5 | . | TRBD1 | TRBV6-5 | CASTRDSLETQYF | TGTGCCAGCACCCGGGACAGTTTAGAGACCCAGTACTTC
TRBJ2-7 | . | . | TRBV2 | CASRGPSYEQYF | TGTGCCAGCAGGGGGCCTTCTTACGAGCAGTACTTC
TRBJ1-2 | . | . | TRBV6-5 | CASREWGREGYTF | TGTGCCAGCAGAGAGTGGGGTCGGGAGGGCTACACCTTC
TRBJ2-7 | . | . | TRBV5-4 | CASIRAGGSEQYF | TGTGCCAGCATACGAGCTGGGGGATCCGAGCAGTACTTC
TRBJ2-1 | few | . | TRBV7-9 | CASEPLQGPRYNEQFF | TGTGCCAGCGAACCTCTACAGGGACCGCGTTACAATGAGCAGTTCTTC
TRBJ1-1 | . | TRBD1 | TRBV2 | CASRGDRGGTEAFF | TGTGCCAGCAGGGGGGACAGGGGTGGGACTGAAGCTTTCTTT
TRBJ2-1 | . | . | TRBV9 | CARQGAGGPESYEQFF | TGTGCCAGACAGGGGGCGGGAGGGCCGGAGTCATATGAGCAGTTCTTC
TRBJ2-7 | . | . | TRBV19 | CASSPRGGWGYEQYF | TGTGCCAGTAGTCCCAGGGGGGGCTGGGGCTACGAGCAGTACTTC
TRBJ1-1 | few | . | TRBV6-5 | CASGSTEAFF | TGTGCCAGCGGTTCCACTGAAGCTTTCTTT
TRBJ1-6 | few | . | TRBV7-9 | CASSFFDVRGNSPLHF | TGTGCCAGCAGCTTTTTTGACGTCCGGGGAAATTCACCCCTCCACTTT
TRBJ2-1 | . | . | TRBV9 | CASSAGGRGINNEQFF | TGTGCCAGCAGCGCCGGAGGTAGGGGGATCAACAATGAGCAGTTCTTC
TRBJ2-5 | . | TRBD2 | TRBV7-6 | CASSLENRTSGGLEGYEETQYF | TGTGCCAGCAGCTTAGAGAATCGGACTAGCGGGGGGCTCGAAGGCTACGAAGAGACCCAGTACTTC
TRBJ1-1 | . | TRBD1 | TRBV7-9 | CASSFAGQGYTEAFF | TGTGCCAGCAGCTTCGCCGGACAGGGGTACACTGAAGCTTTCTTT
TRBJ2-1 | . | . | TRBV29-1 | CSAYYSSYNEQFF | TGCAGCGCCTACTACAGCTCCTACAATGAGCAGTTCTTC
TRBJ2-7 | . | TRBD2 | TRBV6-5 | CASSYSGLAGIEQYF | TGTGCCAGCAGTTACTCGGGACTAGCGGGTATTGAGCAGTACTTC
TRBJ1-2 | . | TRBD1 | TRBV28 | CASSGDRGYGYTF | TGTGCCAGCAGCGGCGACAGGGGATATGGCTACACCTTC
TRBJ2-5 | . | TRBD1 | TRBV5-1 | CASSIDPGQVQETQYF | TGCGCCAGCAGCATAGATCCGGGACAGGTTCAAGAGACCCAGTACTTC
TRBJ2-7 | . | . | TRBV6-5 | CASSYTALYEQYF | TGTGCCAGCAGTTACACTGCCCTCTACGAGCAGTACTTC
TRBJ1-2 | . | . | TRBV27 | CASSKGLANYGYTF | TGTGCCAGCAGTAAGGGACTAGCTAACTATGGCTACACCTTC
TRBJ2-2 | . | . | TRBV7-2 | CASGQPGLNTGELFF | TGTGCCAGCGGTCAACCGGGACTGAACACCGGGGAGCTGTTTTTT
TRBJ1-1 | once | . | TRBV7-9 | CASSLETGLTGTQEAFF | TGTGCCAGCAGCTTGGAAACCGGCCTCACAGGGACTCAAGAAGCTTTCTTT
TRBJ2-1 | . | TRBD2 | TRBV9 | CASSVTSGTRGGEQFF | TGTGCCAGCAGCGTAACTAGCGGGACGCGGGGTGGTGAGCAGTTCTTC
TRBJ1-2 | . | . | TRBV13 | CASSLGHHRDTYGYTF | TGTGCCAGCAGCTTGGGTCATCACAGGGATACCTATGGCTACACCTTC
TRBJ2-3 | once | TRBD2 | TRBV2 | CASGTSKGGSTDTQYF | TGTGCCAGCGGGACTAGTAAGGGAGGCTCCACAGATACGCAGTATTTT
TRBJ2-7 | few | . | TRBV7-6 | CASSVQGSEQYF | TGTGCCAGCAGCGTACAGGGTTCCGAGCAGTACTTC
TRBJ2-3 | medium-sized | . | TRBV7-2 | CASSLGGRNTDTQYF | TGTGCCAGCAGCTTAGGGGGCAGAAACACAGATACGCAGTATTTT
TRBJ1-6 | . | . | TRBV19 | CASSISDVFSGSPLHF | TGTGCCAGTAGTATCTCTGACGTGTTCTCGGGTTCACCCCTCCACTTT
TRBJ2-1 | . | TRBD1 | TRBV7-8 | CASSLPQGAGKFF | TGTGCCAGCAGCTTACCTCAGGGGGCAGGTAAGTTCTTC
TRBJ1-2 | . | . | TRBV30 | CAWSVGTGDGYTF | TGTGCCTGGAGTGTAGGGACCGGGGACGGCTACACCTTC
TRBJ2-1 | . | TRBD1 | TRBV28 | CASSFLTGAYNEQFF | TGTGCCAGCAGTTTTTTGACAGGGGCTTACAATGAGCAGTTCTTC
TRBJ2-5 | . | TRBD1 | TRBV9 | CASSVSGQGRLQETQYF | TGTGCCAGCAGCGTATCAGGACAGGGCCGCCTTCAAGAGACCCAGTACTTC
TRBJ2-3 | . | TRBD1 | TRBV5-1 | CASSLYRQGGPDTQYF | TGCGCCAGCAGCTTGTATCGGCAAGGGGGCCCAGATACGCAGTATTTT
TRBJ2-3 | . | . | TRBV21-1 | CASSKALLGHSADTQYF | TGTGCCAGCAGCAAAGCGCTTTTGGGACATAGCGCAGATACGCAGTATTTT
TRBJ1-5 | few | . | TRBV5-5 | CASSFALSSVRHIGQPQHF | TGTGCCAGCAGCTTCGCGTTGAGCAGTGTACGGCATATCGGTCAGCCCCAGCATTTT
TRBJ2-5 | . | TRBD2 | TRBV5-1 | CASGLAGGGETQYF | TGCGCCAGCGGACTAGCGGGGGGCGGGGAGACCCAGTACTTC
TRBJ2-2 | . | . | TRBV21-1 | CASSKGRASGGPTGELFF | TGTGCCAGCAGCAAAGGCAGAGCTAGCGGGGGGCCAACCGGGGAGCTGTTTTTT
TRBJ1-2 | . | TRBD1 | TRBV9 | CASSVGEGAIGYTF | TGTGCCAGCAGCGTAGGTGAGGGGGCAATTGGCTACACCTTC
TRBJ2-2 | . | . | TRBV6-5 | CASGNLRGAGELFF | TGTGCCAGCGGAAACCTTAGGGGGGCCGGGGAGCTGTTTTTT
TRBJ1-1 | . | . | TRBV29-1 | CSVERRNVVINTEAFF | TGCAGCGTTGAAAGACGGAACGTGGTGATTAACACTGAAGCTTTCTTT
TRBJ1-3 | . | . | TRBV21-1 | CASSKTTCSGNTIYF | TGTGCCAGCAGCAAAACGACCTGCTCTGGAAACACCATATATTTT
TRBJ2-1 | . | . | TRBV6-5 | CASRTRVGGNEQFF | TGTGCCAGCAGAACCAGGGTCGGTGGCAATGAGCAGTTCTTC
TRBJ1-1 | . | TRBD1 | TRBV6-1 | CASSRTGSWTEAFF | TGTGCCAGCAGCCGGACAGGGTCGTGGACTGAAGCTTTCTTT
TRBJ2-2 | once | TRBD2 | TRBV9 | CASSPNSGGAPGELFF | TGTGCCAGCAGCCCAAATAGCGGGGGGGCCCCCGGGGAGCTGTTTTTT
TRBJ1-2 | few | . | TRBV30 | CAWNRDRGGYTF | TGTGCCTGGAACAGGGATAGGGGGGGCTACACCTTC
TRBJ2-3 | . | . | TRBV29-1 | CSATRDTQYF | TGCAGCGCGACCAGAGATACGCAGTATTTT
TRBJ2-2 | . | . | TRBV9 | CASSLRQAPGTGELFF | TGTGCCAGCAGCCTACGACAGGCCCCGGGGACCGGGGAGCTGTTTTTT
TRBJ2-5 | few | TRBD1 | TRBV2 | CASSGTGFVKETQYF | TGTGCCAGCAGTGGGACAGGGTTCGTTAAAGAGACCCAGTACTTC
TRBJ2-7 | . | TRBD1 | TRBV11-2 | CASSARTGGNEQYF | TGTGCCAGCAGCGCCCGGACAGGGGGCAACGAGCAGTACTTC
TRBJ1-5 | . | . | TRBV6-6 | CASMGQGYSNQPQHF | TGTGCCAGCATGGGGCAGGGCTATAGCAATCAGCCCCAGCATTTT
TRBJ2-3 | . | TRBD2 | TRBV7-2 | CASSPVSGGAKDTQYF | TGTGCCAGCAGCCCCGTCAGCGGGGGGGCAAAAGATACGCAGTATTTT
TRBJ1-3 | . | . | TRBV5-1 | CASSLNQDILSSGNTIYF | TGCGCCAGCAGCCTCAACCAGGACATATTGAGCTCTGGAAACACCATATATTTT
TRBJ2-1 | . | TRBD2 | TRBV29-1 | CSVVGSSGDAEQFF | TGCAGCGTTGTCGGATCTAGCGGGGATGCTGAGCAGTTCTTC
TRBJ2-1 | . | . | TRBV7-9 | CASSRSESSSNEQFF | TGTGCCAGCAGCCGCTCGGAGAGTAGTAGCAATGAGCAGTTCTTC
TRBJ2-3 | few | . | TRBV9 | CASSVATTDTQYF | TGTGCCAGCAGCGTAGCAACCACAGATACGCAGTATTTT